This TCR beta chain was profiled in a study of shared clonotypes between healthy human individuals. Study background: Used for every donor were three CD4 naive, three CD4 memory, two CD8 naive and one CD8 memory plate.

The CDR3 totals 15 residues. Germline V gene data show CDR1 as MDHEN and CDR2 as SYDVKM. The trim removed 4 bases at V and 4 bases at J, leaving 7 bases unmatched. For this clone: The antigen remains undetermined.

Clones were sequenced by immunoSEQ multiplex PCR, and TCRdb holds only the in-frame ones, with some missing. This table has some 1.5 million clones, 95% to 97% appearing once. Overall study results and limits: For sorted subsets, rarefaction showed incomplete sequencing despite large depth. The researchers took only blood, and tissue repertoires probably look different.

The receptor was derived from a man aged 30-40 years in good health. The V and J genes are TRBV28 and TRBJ2-4, with 7 bases fitting TRBD1. The sequenced material came from naive CD4+ T cells sorted from blood. Subset in this sample: CD45RA+ positively selected. The CDR3, as DNA: TGTGCCAGCAGTTGGGGGACAGTTGGAAAAAACATTCAGTACTTC. Translation: CASSWGTVGKNIQYF.